Sequencing of this T cell receptor beta chain was carried out in a study of TIL therapy for anti-PD-1-resistant metastatic lung cancer. For the study at large: Several tumors were EGFR-mutant and two were ALK-rearranged. By whole-exome sequencing, median non-synonymous tumor mutation burden was over 1.2 mutations per megabase.

This clone was counted only a few times. This CDR3 region has 13 residues. Germline CDR1 and CDR2: SGDLS and YYNGEE. V was clipped by 0 bases and J by 0 bases, with 4 bases between them. Time point denoted: pre-treatment sample, taken before nivolumab and TIL therapy. The immunoSEQ assay was v3. The assay was immunoSEQ multiplex PCR, and TCRdb's table has in-frame clones only and misses some. The data contain tens of thousands of clones, around 68% of them singletons. This receptor was taken from a person aged 25-79 years with non-small cell lung cancer. The sequenced sample was blood, obtained at baseline. The chain links TRBV9 to TRBJ2-7, with D unclear. CDR3 DNA: TGTGCCAGCAGCGTAGTAGTCTCCTACGAGCAGTACTTC. Its translation: CASSVVVSYEQYF. Complete variable domain (other parts from reference TRBV9 and TRBJ2-7): DSGVTQTPKHLITATGQRVTLRCSPRSGDLSVYWYQQSLDQGLQFLIQYYNGEERAKGNILERFSAQQFPDLHSELNLSSLELGDSALYFCASSVVVSYEQYFGPGTRLTVT.